These T cell receptor beta chains were read from a single sample in a study of T cells in Graves' hyperthyroidism and ophthalmopathy. Via MiXCR, TCRdb re-called the multiplex PCR reads, giving one row per CDR3 protein. The sample holds fewer than 350,000 distinct CDR3 sequences, 15% to 20% seen once. Specimen: blood. The receptors were gathered from a middle-aged woman with Graves' ophthalmopathy. Each CDR3 is given with its conserved first and last residue. A D gene is named only where the DNA matches it firmly. Expanded clones get a size class; other rows say once, few or many, or leave the size out.

clone size	J gene	V gene	D gene	CDR3 DNA	CDR3 protein
many	TRBJ2-2	TRBV6-2/TRBV6-3	TRBD2	TGTGCCAGCAGAATAGCGGGGGACACCGGGGAGCTGTTTTTT	CASRIAGDTGELFF
-	TRBJ1-2	TRBV6-1	-	TGTGCCAGCACTGTAGGCAGGCACTATGGCTACACCTTC	CASTVGRHYGYTF
many	TRBJ2-5	TRBV6-5	-	TGTGCCAGCAGTTACATAGATAGGACGGGAGAGACCCAGTACTTC	CASSYIDRTGETQYF
many	TRBJ2-4	TRBV12-5	-	TGTGCTAGTGGTTTTTATGGGACACTCAAAAACATTCAGTACTTC	CASGFYGTLKNIQYF
many	TRBJ2-2	TRBV2	TRBD1	TGTGCCAGCGGAACAGGGGGCAACACCGGGGAGCTGTTTTTT	CASGTGGNTGELFF
-	TRBJ2-7	TRBV5-6	-	TGTGCCAGCAGCTTGGAGAGGGTCTACTCCTACGAGCAGTACTTC	CASSLERVYSYEQYF
many	TRBJ1-1	TRBV6-4	-	TGTGCCAGCAGTGACCACCGGGATGACAGTCGTAACACTGAAGCTTTCTTT	CASSDHRDDSRNTEAFF
many	TRBJ2-5	TRBV6-5	-	TGTGCCAGCAGCCTCACAGGGTCTAGAGAGACCCAGTACTTC	CASSLTGSRETQYF
many	TRBJ1-5	TRBV12-3/TRBV12-4	-	TGTGCCAGCAGTTTGGACGGGGGTCGCAATCAGCCCCAGCATTTT	CASSLDGGRNQPQHF
many	TRBJ2-4	TRBV5-1	-	TGCGCCAGCAGCTTGGTCAGTCTCGGCCTGGACATTCAGTACTTC	CASSLVSLGLDIQYF
few	TRBJ1-1	TRBV11-2	-	TGTGCCAGCAGCTTTGCATTCGAGGCCGTAGCTTTCTTT	CASSFAFEAVAFF
many	TRBJ2-5	TRBV29-1	TRBD1	TGCAGCGGCCGGGACAGGGGGAACCAAGAGACCCAGTACTTC	CSGRDRGNQETQYF
-	TRBJ2-4	TRBV11-2	-	TGTGCCAGCAGCTACCTCCTCCGGGAGCTGTCCAAAAACATTCAGTACTTC	CASSYLLRELSKNIQYF
many	TRBJ1-5	TRBV28	-	TGTGCCAGCAGTTTAGACAGCTCCTCCGGGCCCCAGCATTTT	CASSLDSSSGPQHF
many	TRBJ1-1	TRBV28	TRBD1	TGTGCCAGCAGGCAACCGGGACAGGGGTTCACTGAAGCTTTCTTT	CASRQPGQGFTEAFF
-	TRBJ1-2	TRBV24-1	-	TGTGCCACCAGTGCGGTAGGAGGAAACTATGGCTACATCTTC	CATSAVGGNYGYIF
many	TRBJ1-5	TRBV29-1	-	TGCAGCGTTGGGGGTGGGGACCAGCCCCAGCATTTT	CSVGGGDQPQHF
-	TRBJ1-2	TRBV2	-	TGTGCCAGCACTAGCCAGGGGCATGGCTACACCTTC	CASTSQGHGYTF
-	TRBJ1-1	TRBV2	TRBD1	TGTGCCAGCAGTGAAGCGGATCAGGGGGCCATGGGATACATCACTGAAGCTTTCTTT	CASSEADQGAMGYITEAFF
many	TRBJ2-3	TRBV6-2/TRBV6-3	-	TGTGCCAGCAGTTACTCCGAGAACGGGTTTAGCCCAGATACGCAGTATTTT	CASSYSENGFSPDTQYF
many	TRBJ1-1	TRBV6-2/TRBV6-3	-	TGTGCCAGCTCCCAGGGGAGGGGCGCTATGAACACTGAAGCTTTCTTT	CASSQGRGAMNTEAFF
many	TRBJ2-7	TRBV2	-	TGTGCCAGCAGTGAAGCGTCGGGGATTGCCTACGAGCAGTACTTC	CASSEASGIAYEQYF
many	TRBJ1-3	TRBV2	-	TGTGCCAGCAGTGAAGCGCAGGGGACCCTGGGAAACACCATATATTTT	CASSEAQGTLGNTIYF
many	TRBJ2-4	TRBV28	TRBD2	TGTGCCAGCAGTTTACGACAGGGAATCGGTAGCGGGAGGGACGGGGCCAAAAACATTCAGTACTTC	CASSLRQGIGSGRDGAKNIQYF
many	TRBJ2-5	TRBV15	-	TGTGCCACCAGCAGAAGCCCGGGACCCAAGAGGGGCGAGACCCAGTACTTC	CATSRSPGPKRGETQYF
once	TRBJ1-1	TRBV5-1	-	TGCGCCAGCAGCTATACCGGGCAGAACACTGAAGCTTTCTTT	CASSYTGQNTEAFF
many	TRBJ1-5	TRBV20-1	TRBD1	TGCAGTGCTAGAGAAGGGGGCGCGGATCAGCCCCAGCATTTT	CSAREGGADQPQHF
-	TRBJ1-5	TRBV28	TRBD1	TGTGCCAGCAGTTTAACGGGACAGGGCTTCAACCAGCCCCAGCATTTT	CASSLTGQGFNQPQHF
many	TRBJ2-7	TRBV28	TRBD2	TGTGCCAGCATGGGGCCTGCGGGAGGGACCTACGAGCAGTACTTC	CASMGPAGGTYEQYF